This T cell receptor (beta chain) was retrieved from a study of blood T cell repertoires in COVID-19 (dated by TCRdb to the early 2020s). Context from the whole study: The collaborator samples originated in the United States, Italy and Spain and spanned the acute and convalescent phases of COVID-19. The prospective study material was composed of cDNA or gDNA derived from T cells, B-cell-depleted T cells, or PBMCs. Deeply sampled blood TCRbeta repertoires from subjects exposed to, actively infected with, or recovered from COVID-19 were included in the dataset. A freely available public database, intended as a resource for researchers studying the immune response to SARS-CoV-2, is where the repertoires were released. The samples were drawn from the first 160 participants of the ongoing ImmuneRACE study and from over 950 subjects provided by 6 global collaborators. Sample metadata almost always included a de-identified subject ID, COVID-19 status, age in years and sex. Where available, HLA class I and class II types were obtained from metadata supplied by the sample provider rather than from assay-based typing.

TCRbeta CDR3 regions were amplified from genomic DNA by means of the immunoSEQ Assay, a bias-controlled multiplex PCR. Concerning the study's data processing: The number of nucleated cells in each sample was estimated by amplification of reference gene primers within the assay. Sequence reads were collapsed and filtered to measure the absolute abundance of every unique TCRbeta CDR3 rearrangement. For each sample, productive Simpson clonality was calculated as the square root of Simpson's diversity index across productive rearrangements. The table comes from immuneACCESS by way of TCRdb, which keeps in-frame sequences with V and J called. Part of the clones is missing from these tables; in studies checked, under half for an unresolved V gene and the rest for unknown reasons. V, J and clone size are taken as reported in that table, and D and trimming were inferred from the DNA itself. For this sample there are hundreds of thousands of clones; more than 75% appear just once. The leading ten clones occupy about 2.1% of the sample.

A word on this clone: Its recognized antigen is unknown. Qualities for individual bases were not recorded, and no much larger clone is one base off.

The study at large found these results: The quantity of clinical and demographic metadata differed by source and by participant and was supplied without curation.

One collaborating source in Seattle enrolled patients while the patients were actively infected and followed the patients over time throughout the course of disease. The collaborating institutions used their own protocols to collect whole blood in K2EDTA tubes. Collaborator samples were shipped for TCRbeta analysis as frozen whole blood, isolated PBMCs, or DNA extracted from either sample type. V and J are truncated by 4 bases and 7 bases respectively, leaving an intervening sequence of 8 bases. CDR1 and CDR2 are drawn from the germline V gene (reference sequence): DFQATT, SNEGSKA. The CDR3 starts with the cysteine, ends with the phenylalanine, and has 10 residues. Of the read, only the CDR3 DNA is kept; its 30 bases are in frame from base 1.

Sequencing was done on a sample of peripheral blood. The TCR comes from a woman aged 55-75 years with COVID-19, enrolled during active disease. The sequence links TRBV20-1 to TRBJ2-7; TRBD2 might be the D gene, on 6 matching bases. CDR3 reads: CSAMEGEQYF. The sequenced DNA is TGCAGTGCTATGGAGGGGGAGCAGTACTTC.